This TCR beta chain was sequenced during a study of CD8+CD57+ T cells in acquired aplastic anemia. Genomic DNA acted as the template from which TCR beta VDJ combination and CDR3 sequence profiling were carried out. TCRdb reprocessed the reads via MiXCR and lists one record per CDR3 protein. The table shows 200,000 or so distinct CDR3 sequences, with roughly half occurring only once. All sequencing subjects had displayed CD8+CD57+ cell expansion on flow cytometry. Losses at the gene ends were 5 bases for V and 4 bases for J; bases not matched to a gene: 14. Germline V gene lookup returns CDR1 SNHLY and CDR2 FYNNEI. This CDR3 region has 17 residues. Study findings and constraints: Researchers report that 25 to 30 CD8+ CDR3 sequences appeared in both patients and controls.

This clonotype was seen ten or more times. Its antigen is as yet unknown. The genes are TRBV2 and TRBJ1-1, with 9 bases matching TRBD1. The source is a human donor with aplastic anemia. The sample comprised sorted CD4+, CD8+, or CD8+CD57+ T cells (not recorded which) from PBMCs. This chain's CDR3 is CASSFPGDRAGGTEAFF. The CDR3 nucleotides read TGTGCCAGCAGTTTCCCCGGGGACAGGGCGGGGGGCACTGAAGCTTTCTTT.